Below are 28 T cell receptor beta chains sequenced from a single sample in a study of blood T cells in healthy people across ages. Primers used in a second PCR of roughly 7 to 12 cycles were a sample-barcoded 5' primer and a J-beta primer mix. TCRdb re-called the 5' RACE reads through MiXCR, storing one row per CDR3 protein. The sample lists some 900,000 distinct CDR3 sequences, roughly 52% seen once, with around 15% in the top ten. Sequences were obtained from blood. Receptor source: a man aged 25-45 years in good health.

The chain couples TRBV11-1 to TRBJ2-4; 10 bases are shared with TRBD2. The CDR3 contains 15 residues. The J segment lost 7 bases and the V segment lost 4 bases, leaving 7 bases of the junction unmatched. CDR1 is SGHAT and CDR2 is FQDESV in the germline V gene (reference sequence). CDR3 amino acids: CASSSRSGGSNIQYF. The DNA for the CDR3 is TGTGCCAGCAGCTCCCGTAGCGGGGGGAGTAACATTCAGTACTTC. Supplemented by reference TRBV11-1 and TRBJ2-4, the full variable domain reads EAEVAQSPRYKITEKSQAVAFWCDPISGHATLYWYRQILGQGPELLVQFQDESVVDDSQLPKDRFSAERLKGVDSTLKIQPAELGDSAMYLCASSSRSGGSNIQYFGAGTRLSVL.

The CDR3 sequence is CSASNYGYTF. The DNA for the CDR3 is TGCAGTGCCTCAAATTATGGCTACACCTTC. V usage is TRBV20-1 and J usage is TRBJ1-2, with D uncertain. CDR3 length: 10 amino acids. Trimming shortened V by 6 bases and J by 5 bases, and 7 bases separated the two germline ends. Per the germline V gene, CDR1 is DFQATT and CDR2 is SNEGSKA (reference sequence).

As concerns this clonotype: A read error may be the cause here, since a much bigger clone is one base away. This chain connects TRBV5-5 to TRBJ1-5; unclear D gene. This CDR3 contains 15 residues. V lost 0 bases, J lost 0 bases, and 7 bases lay in between. In germline, CDR1 is SGHKS, CDR2 YYEKEE (reference sequence). The CDR3 is CASSLAGNSNQPQHF. CDR3 nucleotides: TGTGCCAGCAGCTTGGCGGGGAATAGCAATCAGCCCCAGCATTTT.

There are many counts of this clonotype. The V and J genes are TRBV4-1 and TRBJ2-5, with D possibly TRBD2 on 5 matching bases. The germline gives CDR1 MGHRA, CDR2 YSYEKL. V shed 0 bases and J shed 7 bases, with 15 bases lying between them. This CDR3 is built from 15 residues. The CDR3 coding sequence is TGCGCCAGCAGCCAAGAAGGTACTAGAGTTGGGACCCAGTACTTC. It yields the protein CASSQEGTRVGTQYF.

Of note for this clonotype: Its ends do not fully match the called genes, so a read error is possible. The chain links TRBV9 to TRBJ2-7; D call uncertain. Germline CDR1 and CDR2: SGDLS and YYNGEE. CDR3 length: 15 amino acids. The CDR3 DNA reads TGTGCCAACAGCGTAGATACAGCTAGCTCCTACGAGCAGTACTTC. It translates to CANSVDTASSYEQYF.

This chain links TRBV5-6 with TRBJ1-4; D remains unclear. Trimming left V 2 bases short and J 7 bases short, with 12 bases between. Germline V gene lookup returns CDR1 SGHDT and CDR2 YYEEEE. The CDR3 is 14 amino acids. Written as DNA, the CDR3 is TGTGCCAGCAGCTTCAGCCGGTTCGGTGAAAAACTGTTTTTT. Amino acid sequence: CASSFSRFGEKLFF.

The V call is TRBV9, the J call TRBJ2-4; 8 bases map to TRBD1. The J call may be in error: the DNA end matches TRBJ2-7 better. This CDR3 is 14 amino acids long. Germline V gene sequence: CDR1 SGDLS, CDR2 YYNGEE. The CDR3 sequence: CAGSPGQGAYEQYF. CDR3 bases: TGTGCCGGATCCCCAGGACAGGGTGCCTACGAGCAGTACTTC.

This clonotype showed up just a few times. The genes are TRBV30 and TRBJ2-1; the match to TRBD2 covers 11 bases. The germline CDR1 and CDR2 sequences are GTSNPN and SVGIG (reference sequence). This CDR3 has 13 residues. The V gene end was trimmed by 7 bases and the J gene end by 10 bases; junction bases not matched to a gene: 9. The CDR3 reads CALIAGGRAEQFF. In nucleotides, the CDR3 is TGTGCCTTGATAGCGGGGGGGCGGGCGGAGCAGTTCTTC.

The genes are TRBV28 and TRBJ2-1; the D gene could be TRBD1 or TRBD2 (5 bases each). Germline V CDR1 and CDR2: MDHEN, SYDVKM. The CDR3 consists of 13 residues. V was trimmed by 8 bases and J by 8 bases, leaving 16 bases between them. Written as DNA, the CDR3 is TGTGCCAGCCTAAACTGGGACGTCCATGAGCAGTTCTTC. It translates to CASLNWDVHEQFF.

CDR3 sequence: CASSPQGVGNQPQHF. The DNA of the CDR3 is TGTGCCAGCAGTCCCCAGGGGGTCGGCAATCAGCCCCAGCATTTT. The chain uses TRBV2 and TRBJ1-5; 7 nucleotides align to TRBD1. The V gene end was trimmed by 5 bases and the J gene end by 2 bases; junction bases not matched to a gene: 6. Germline lookup yields CDR1 SNHLY and CDR2 FYNNEI. The CDR3 is 15 residues long.

The CDR3 bases are TGTGCCAGCAGTGAATCTTCTCGTGTGGGTAACGAGCAGTACTTC. Protein: CASSESSRVGNEQYF. The chain links TRBV6-1 to TRBJ2-7; D unresolved. Germline V CDR1 and CDR2: MNHNS, SASEGT. Trimming removed 2 bases from V and 5 bases from J, with 16 bases in between. The CDR3 consists of 15 residues.

J is TRBJ2-5 and V is TRBV20-1; D not resolved. The CDR3 is made up of 15 amino acids. The germline gives CDR1 DFQATT, CDR2 SNEGSKA (reference sequence). V was trimmed by 5 bases and J by 4 bases, leaving 20 bases between them. The CDR3 loop is CSAHALDEQRETQYF. The CDR3 nucleotides read TGCAGTGCTCATGCACTGGACGAGCAGCGAGAGACCCAGTACTTC.

Note on this clonotype: This clone may be a read error of a much larger clone one base away. This CDR3 is CAGSFRQGWKTNYGYTF. The CDR3, as DNA: TGTGCCGGCAGTTTCAGGCAGGGTTGGAAGACTAACTATGGCTACACCTTC. The chain joins TRBV12-3 or TRBV12-4 to TRBJ1-2, with D perhaps TRBD1 (5 bases). This CDR3 is built from 17 residues.

The chain employs TRBV25-1 and TRBJ1-6, with D perhaps matching TRBD1 (5 bases). The CDR3 runs to 14 residues. Trimming removed 4 bases at V and 9 bases at J, with 13 bases between. CDR1 and CDR2 from the germline V gene are MGHDK and SYGVNS. The CDR3 loop reads CASSARQGGSPLHF. CDR3 nucleotides: TGTGCCAGCAGTGCCCGCCAGGGAGGTTCACCCCTCCACTTT.

The chain employs TRBV11-2 and TRBJ2-7, with TRBD2 matching over 8 bases. CDR3 length equals 14 residues. V trimming: 5 bases; J trimming: 4 bases; junction bases outside the gene matches: 7. CDR1 and CDR2 (germline): SGHAT, FQNNGV. CDR3: CASSNSGARYEQYF. CDR3 DNA sequence: TGTGCCAGCAGCAATAGCGGGGCACGATACGAGCAGTACTTC.

This rearrangement joins TRBV6-5 to TRBJ2-7; 8 bases fit TRBD1. Germline CDR1 and CDR2: MNHEY and SVGAGI. This CDR3 contains 15 residues. The junction had 8 bases not matched to a gene; V was cut back by 2 bases and J by 5 bases. The CDR3 bases are TGTGCCAGCAGTTACGGGGACAGGCTTAGTCACGAGCAGTACTTC. It is translated as CASSYGDRLSHEQYF.

This rearrangement joins TRBV10-3 to TRBJ1-1; D is possibly TRBD1 (6 bases). V lost 2 bases, J lost 6 bases, and 7 bases lay in between. This CDR3 contains 12 residues. CDR1 is ENHRY and CDR2 is SYGVKD in the germline V gene. CDR3 sequence reads: CAISERGAEAFF. The CDR3 bases are TGTGCCATCAGTGAGAGGGGGGCTGAAGCTTTCTTT.

The genes are TRBV20-1 and TRBJ1-1, with a tentative D call TRBD1 (5 bases). CDR3 length: 14 residues. Trimming removed 0 bases from V and 0 bases from J, with 8 bases in between. Germline V CDR1 and CDR2: DFQATT, SNEGSKA (reference sequence). CDR3 coding DNA: TGCAGTGCTAGAGAAGACAGCTTGAACACTGAAGCTTTCTTT. Amino acids: CSAREDSLNTEAFF.

This chain joins TRBV24-1 and TRBJ2-7; tentative D call: TRBD1 (6 bases). The end of the DNA is better explained by TRBJ2-5, so the J call may be wrong. Germline V CDR1 and CDR2: KGHDR, SFDVKD. CDR3 size: 14 residues. CDR3 nucleotide sequence: TGTGCCACCAGCAAAGCGGTAGGGGGAGAGACCCAGTACTTC. It encodes CATSKAVGGETQYF.

The V call is TRBV20-1, the J call TRBJ1-2; possible D gene TRBD1, 6 bases. The CDR3 contains 13 residues. V lost 0 bases and J lost 8, with 13 bases in between. The germline V gene has CDR1 DFQATT and CDR2 SNEGSKA (reference sequence). CDR3 DNA sequence: TGCAGTGCTAGAGAGAACGGACAGATAGGCTACACCTTC. This gives the protein CSARENGQIGYTF.

This clonotype was counted only a few times. The chain combines TRBV3-1 with TRBJ2-5, with unresolved D. Near its end, the DNA agrees better with TRBJ2-7, so the J call may be wrong. CDR3 length: 11 amino acids. Germline V lookup: CDR1 LGHDT, CDR2 YNNKEL (reference sequence). CDR3 bases: TGTGCCAGCACCCTAGGTGTCGAGCAGTACTTC. Its translation: CASTLGVEQYF.

The CDR3 DNA reads as TGTGCCTGGAGTGTGATCGGTGGCACAGATACGCAGTATTTT. It specifies CAWSVIGGTDTQYF. The gene calls are TRBV30 and TRBJ2-3, with unresolved D. The V gene's germline CDR1 is GTSNPN and CDR2 SVGIG (reference sequence). The V end was cut by 0 bases, the J end by 1 base, with 8 bases between. CDR3 length: 14 residues.

The rearrangement joins TRBV19 to TRBJ2-1, with D possibly TRBD1 on 5 matching bases. The CDR3 runs 16 residues. Germline V lookup: CDR1 LNHDA, CDR2 SQIVND (reference sequence). The V end lost 6 bases, the J end lost 0 bases, and 15 bases lay between the germline ends. CDR3 amino acids: CASRAPDSISYNEQFF. The CDR3 DNA follows: TGTGCCAGTAGGGCCCCTGACAGCATCTCCTACAATGAGCAGTTCTTC.

The chain has TRBV10-3 and TRBJ1-5, with 8 bases aligning to TRBD1. CDR1 and CDR2 (germline): ENHRY, SYGVKD. The CDR3 has 14 residues. The ends lost 3 bases at V and 7 bases at J; junction bases unmatched: 5. The CDR3 loop reads CAISDLQGVQPQHF. In nucleotides, the CDR3 is TGTGCCATCAGTGATTTACAGGGGGTCCAGCCCCAGCATTTT.

The chain combines TRBV20-1 with TRBJ2-7, with TRBD1 matching over 12 bases. CDR1 is DFQATT, CDR2 SNEGSKA, per germline (reference sequence). The CDR3 consists of 13 residues. V shed 7 bases, J shed 7 bases, and the junction held 8 bases outside the gene matches. CDR3 in amino acids: CSGLGTGGQEQYF. CDR3 nucleotide sequence: TGCAGTGGGTTAGGGACAGGGGGCCAAGAGCAGTACTTC.

The count of this clonotype is one. A read error may produce the germline difference seen at one junction end. The rearrangement links TRBV15 to TRBJ2-5; 7 nucleotides line up with TRBD1. The CDR3 has 15 amino acids. Per the germline V gene, CDR1 is LNHNV and CDR2 is YYDKDF (reference sequence). CDR3 DNA: TGTGCCACCAGCGGATGGCACAGGGGTAAAGAGACCCAGTACTTT. This gives the protein CATSGWHRGKETQYF.

This clonotype was observed a few times. The genes are TRBV6-2 or TRBV6-3 and TRBJ2-1, with unresolved D. The V gene lost 5 bases and the J gene lost 8 bases, with 10 bases spanning the gap. This CDR3 spans 12 amino acids. The germline gives CDR1 MNHEY, CDR2 SVGEGT. The CDR3, as DNA: TGTGCCAGCAGTGAAAGCGAGTATGAGCAGTTCTTC. Translating it yields CASSESEYEQFF.

Notes on this clonotype: The junction departs from the called germline gene at one end, perhaps through a read error. The chain joins TRBV10-3 to TRBJ1-2; TRBD1 matches at 11 bases. The germline V gene encodes CDR1 ENHRY and CDR2 SYGVKD. This CDR3 is built from 13 residues. CDR3 protein: CAISSGTGGGHTF. CDR3 sequence (DNA): TGTGCCATCAGTTCCGGGACAGGGGGTGGCCACACCTTC.